This T cell receptor (beta chain) is from a study of blood T cell repertoires in COVID-19. Study at large: In each case, the material was cDNA or gDNA derived from T cells, B-cell-depleted T cells, or PBMCs.

Germline loops: CDR1 MNHEY, CDR2 SMNVEV (reference sequence). V lost 6 bases to trimming and J lost 5 bases, with 14 bases between them. The CDR3 is 14 amino acids. Here immunoSEQ multiplex PCR was the method, and the copy in TCRdb shows in-frame clones only, minus some. This table has approximately 290,000 clones, about 86% appearing once. Sequencing was carried out using peripheral blood. V and J are TRBV27 and TRBJ2-1, with D possibly TRBD1 on 6 matching bases. The receptor comes from a person aged 70 to 85 with COVID-19, enrolled during active disease. The CDR3 region has the DNA TGTGCCAGCAGAAATCCGGGACAACACAATGAGCAGTTCTTC. Encoded protein: CASRNPGQHNEQFF.